The source of this TCR beta chain is a study of T cell repertoires in cytomegalovirus infection. Study as a whole: It can be stated that public TCR beta signatures indicated CMV infection as well as a matching HLA type. General observations from the study: Clonotypes of TCR beta that were HLA-C-restricted and CMV-specific dominated the ex vivo response. People with CMV and the relevant HLA were identified by cumulative public TCR beta family frequency.

This clonotype was seen a few times. Its antigen is not known. TCRdb analysed the reads with MiXCR anew, one entry per CDR3 protein. The data contain around 740,000 distinct CDR3 sequences, about 40% of them singletons. CDR1 MDHEN and CDR2 SYDVKM come from the germline V gene. V shed 2 bases and J shed 5 bases, with 6 bases lying between them. This CDR3 contains 12 residues. This TCR derives from a human donor in good health (CMV status not recorded). Some clones in this sample may be carry-over from other donors' samples. V is TRBV28 and J is TRBJ1-2, with D hard to call. Sequencing was done on a sample of PBMCs. The CDR3 sequence is CASSLTLYGYTF. DNA of the CDR3: TGTGCCAGCAGTTTAACTTTATATGGCTACACCTTC.